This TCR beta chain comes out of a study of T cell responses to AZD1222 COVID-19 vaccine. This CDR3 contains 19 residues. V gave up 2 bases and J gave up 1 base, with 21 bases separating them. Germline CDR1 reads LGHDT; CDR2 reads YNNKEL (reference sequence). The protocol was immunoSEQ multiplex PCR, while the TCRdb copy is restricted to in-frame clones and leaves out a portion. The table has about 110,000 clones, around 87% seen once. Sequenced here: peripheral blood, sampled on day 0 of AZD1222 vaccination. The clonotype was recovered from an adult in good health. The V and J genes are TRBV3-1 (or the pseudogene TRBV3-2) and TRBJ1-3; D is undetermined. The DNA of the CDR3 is TGTGCCAGCAGCCAACCCATCCGGGGAACTTACTATTCTGGAAACACCATATATTTT. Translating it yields CASSQPIRGTYYSGNTIYF.